This T cell receptor (beta chain) was profiled in a study of siplizumab effects on memory and regulatory T cells. The protocol was immunoSEQ multiplex PCR, while the TCRdb copy is restricted to in-frame clones and leaves out a portion. The sample records some 97,000 clones, roughly 93% being singletons. The V gene's germline CDR1 is SGHAT and CDR2 FQNNGV. V was pared by 1 base and J by 0 bases, with 9 bases between. This CDR3 is 16 amino acids long. A word on this clone: Its target is unknown.

Whole-study results and caveats: The study found that mappable alloreactive CD4+ clones averaged approximately 69% Treg-derived with siplizumab and approximately 28% in controls.

Specimen: non-Treg CD4+ T cells sorted from blood. This clonotype originated in a human donor in good health. The J gene is TRBJ2-2, the V gene TRBV11-2, with unresolved D. The CDR3: CASSLGTNANTGELFF. CDR3 nucleotide sequence: TGTGCCAGCAGCTTAGGGACGAACGCGAACACCGGGGAGCTGTTTTTT.